This is a list of T cell receptor beta chains from one sample in a study of T-cell reconstitution after alpha-beta-depleted transplantation in children. TCRdb itself ran the PCR reads through MiXCR, one entry per CDR3 protein. Among fewer than 700,000 distinct CDR3 sequences listed, about 23% were seen once. The sample here was PBMCs, mostly from graft donor cells, taken 360 days after TCRalphabeta/CD19-depleted stem cell transplant. The receptors shown here come from a boy less than two years old who had a stem cell transplant for acute myeloid leukemia, so the T cells may come from the graft donor. Both conserved end residues are part of each CDR3. A D gene is named only where the DNA matches it firmly. Clone sizes are given selectively: once, few, many, or a class where the clone is expanded.

clone_size j_call d_call v_call cdr3_nt cdr3_aa
. TRBJ1-1 . TRBV20-1 TGCAGTGCTAGTGTGTGGGGGAACACTGAAGCTTTCTTT CSASVWGNTEAFF
many TRBJ2-1 . TRBV6-2/TRBV6-3 TGTGCCAGCAGTTACTCCGATGGAGGAGTCAATGAGCAGTTCTTC CASSYSDGGVNEQFF
many TRBJ2-1 . TRBV9 TGTGCCAGCAGCGTACGGGGGCTCCCCTACAATGAGCAGTTCTTC CASSVRGLPYNEQFF
few TRBJ1-5 TRBD1 TRBV12-3/TRBV12-4 TGTGCCAGCAGTGCCGGGACAGGGGGCAATCAGCCCCAGCATTTT CASSAGTGGNQPQHF
. TRBJ1-1 TRBD1 TRBV6-1 TGTGCCAGCAGCCACAGGGGGAACACTGAAGCTTTCTTT CASSHRGNTEAFF
. TRBJ2-2 . TRBV18 TGTGCCAGCTCACCTCCAGTCCGCGGGACGCGATACGGGGAGCTGTTTTTT CASSPPVRGTRYGELFF
. TRBJ2-2 TRBD1 TRBV6-2/TRBV6-3 TGTGCCAGCACGGGACAGTTAAACACCGGGGAGCTGTTTTTT CASTGQLNTGELFF
. TRBJ2-1 . TRBV7-9 TGTGCCAGCAGCCCCCCCCTCGCAGGGAACAATGAGCAGTTCTTC CASSPPLAGNNEQFF
. TRBJ1-1 . TRBV11-2 TGTGCCAGCAGCTTAGATCCGCGGGGGAGAAGTAACACTGAAGCTTTCTTT CASSLDPRGRSNTEAFF
. TRBJ2-3 TRBD1 TRBV28 TGTGCCAGCAGTTCACCGGACAGGGGCCCAGATACGCAGTATTTT CASSSPDRGPDTQYF
many TRBJ2-6 . TRBV4-2 TGTGCCAGCAGCTCACTGGAAAAGGGGACAGGGGCCAACGTCCTGACTTTC CASSSLEKGTGANVLTF
. TRBJ2-1 . TRBV28 TGTGCCAGCAGCAGGTTGGGGAACTCCTACAATGAGCAGTTCTTC CASSRLGNSYNEQFF
. TRBJ2-7 . TRBV2 TGTGCCAGCGCGGCCCCGCTGAGCTCCTACGAGCAGTACTTC CASAAPLSSYEQYF
. TRBJ1-1 . TRBV28 TGTGCCAGCAGCCCGCTAAATCCGGAAGCTTTCTTT CASSPLNPEAFF
. TRBJ2-7 TRBD1 TRBV7-9 TGTGCCAGCAGCTTAGGGTTTGGGACAGGGACTAAGGAGCAGTACTTC CASSLGFGTGTKEQYF
. TRBJ2-1 . TRBV20-1 TGCAGTGCTAGTGAACGGCGAAGCTCCTACAATGAGCAGTTCTTC CSASERRSSYNEQFF
few TRBJ1-5 . TRBV7-2 TGTGCCAGCAGCTTATACGGGAGGAACAATCAGCCCCAGCATTTT CASSLYGRNNQPQHF
. TRBJ2-6 . TRBV5-1 TGCGCCAGCAGCTTAGAAACACCGATCTCTGGGGCCAACGTCCTGACTTTC CASSLETPISGANVLTF
. TRBJ2-1 TRBD1 TRBV3-1 TGTGCCAGCAGCCCAACGGACAGGGGGTTTAACAATGAGCAGTTCTTC CASSPTDRGFNNEQFF
. TRBJ2-7 TRBD1 TRBV20-1 TGCAGTGCTAGACCCGGACAGGGTATATACGAGCAGTACTTC CSARPGQGIYEQYF
many TRBJ2-1 TRBD2 TRBV7-8 TGTGCCAGCAGCTTAAGGGGACTAGCGGGAGCCTACAATGAGCAGTTCTTC CASSLRGLAGAYNEQFF
many TRBJ2-1 . TRBV4-1 TGCGCCAGCAGCCAAGCCCCTGGGGATGAGCAGTTCTTC CASSQAPGDEQFF
. TRBJ2-5 . TRBV4-3 TGCGCCAGCAGCCAAGTAATCGCGTCCCCCCAAGGGGCCCAGTACTTC CASSQVIASPQGAQYF
. TRBJ1-1 TRBD1 TRBV29-1 TGCAGCGTTGAGACAGGGGCTGTCTTAAACTTT CSVETGAVLNF
. TRBJ1-5 TRBD1 TRBV20-1 TGCAGTGCTAGGGGCCGGGACAGATCAAATCAGCCCCAGCATTTT CSARGRDRSNQPQHF
many TRBJ2-1 TRBD2 TRBV6-1 TGTGCCAGCAGTAGTACCGGGACTAGCGGATACAATGAGCAGTTCTTC CASSSTGTSGYNEQFF
many TRBJ2-5 TRBD1 TRBV3-1 TGTGCCAGCAGCCCGACGGGACAGGGGGCCGAGACCCAGTACTTC CASSPTGQGAETQYF
many TRBJ2-5 TRBD1 TRBV12-3/TRBV12-4 TGTGCCAGCAGTGCACGGGACAGGGGAGCGCTAGAGACCCAGTACTTC CASSARDRGALETQYF
few TRBJ2-3 TRBD2 TRBV3-1 TGTGCCAGCAGCCAAGTGGGACTAGCTCACACAGATACGCAGTATTTT CASSQVGLAHTDTQYF
few TRBJ1-5 TRBD1 TRBV4-1 TGCGCCAGCAGCCAAGAAGGGACAGGGATCAATCAGCCCCAGCATTTT CASSQEGTGINQPQHF
few TRBJ2-2 . TRBV9 TGTGCCAGCAGCGTAACAGGGACGGGCACCGGGGAGCTGTTTTTT CASSVTGTGTGELFF
few TRBJ2-5 TRBD1 TRBV9 TGTGCCAGCAGCGAAGGGCAGGGGGTCTCAGAGACCCAGTACTTC CASSEGQGVSETQYF
. TRBJ2-4 . TRBV10-3 TGTGCCATCAGCGGCGACTCCGAAGGTGGGGACATTCAGTACTTC CAISGDSEGGDIQYF
few TRBJ2-5 . TRBV9 TGTGCCAGCAGCGTAGATGGGGGGTACCAAGAGACCCAGTACTTC CASSVDGGYQETQYF
. TRBJ2-5 . TRBV29-1 TGCAGCGTTAGTAGCGGCGCCTACCAAGAGACCCAGTACTTC CSVSSGAYQETQYF
. TRBJ1-5 . TRBV10-2 TGCGCCAGCAGTGAGTCGAACTCATACTATCCTCGGCCCCAGCATTTT CASSESNSYYPRPQHF
many TRBJ2-4 TRBD2 TRBV7-2 TGTGCCAGCAGCTTAGCCCCTAGCGGGGGCCTCGGGGCCAAAAACATTCAGTACTTC CASSLAPSGGLGAKNIQYF
. TRBJ2-3 TRBD1 TRBV12-3/TRBV12-4 TGTGCCAGCAGCACGGGACAGGGTGGCCCAGATACGCAGTATTTT CASSTGQGGPDTQYF
few TRBJ2-1 TRBD1 TRBV12-3/TRBV12-4 TGTGCCAGCAGTTTAGGAAGGGACAGGGCTAATAAGGAGCAGTTCTTC CASSLGRDRANKEQFF
. TRBJ1-1 . TRBV20-1 TGCAGTGCTAGAGCCCCGGCTGTGAACACTGAAGCTTTCTTT CSARAPAVNTEAFF
. TRBJ1-2 TRBD1 TRBV28 TGTGCCAGCAGATCCCCGGACAGGGAAGGCGGCTACACCTTC CASRSPDREGGYTF
many TRBJ2-2 . TRBV6-1 TGTGCCAGCAGTGCGAAATATTCGAACACCGGGGAGCTGTTTTTT CASSAKYSNTGELFF
many TRBJ2-1 . TRBV24-1 TGTGCCACCAGTGAAACAGGTGGGGACAATGAGCAGTTCTTC CATSETGGDNEQFF
. TRBJ2-3 . TRBV7-9 TGTGCCAGCAGCTTAATGCCGGGGGGCGCCAATACGCAGTATTTT CASSLMPGGANTQYF
few TRBJ1-1 TRBD1 TRBV2 TGTGCCAGCAGAGGGACAGGGCCGAACACTGAAGCTTTCTTT CASRGTGPNTEAFF
few TRBJ2-5 . TRBV20-1 TGCAGTGCTAGAAACTTGGGGGAACTGGGACAAGAGACCCAGTACTTC CSARNLGELGQETQYF
. TRBJ2-1 TRBD1 TRBV7-6 TGTGCCAGCAGCTTTTCGGACAGGGGCAATGAGCAGTTCTTC CASSFSDRGNEQFF
many TRBJ2-3 TRBD2 TRBV20-1 TGCAGTGCTAGGTCGGCGGGGGACCCCACAGATACGCAGTATTTT CSARSAGDPTDTQYF
. TRBJ2-3 TRBD2 TRBV10-2 TGCGCCAGCAGTGAGTGGTTAGCGGGGGCAACAGATACGCAGTATTTT CASSEWLAGATDTQYF
few TRBJ2-1 . TRBV6-5 TGTGCCAGCAGTTACTTAAATAGGGGGTCGTACAATGAGCAGTTCTTC CASSYLNRGSYNEQFF
. TRBJ2-7 . TRBV20-1 TGCAGTGCTAGAACCGGGACGGGGAACTACGAGCAGTACTTC CSARTGTGNYEQYF
many TRBJ2-3 TRBD1 TRBV6-5 TGTGCCAGCAGTTATGGACAGGGGACAGATACGCAGTATTTT CASSYGQGTDTQYF
many TRBJ2-3 . TRBV3-1 TGTGCCAGCAGCCAAGTCGCGGGCAGGAGAGCAGATACGCAGTATTTT CASSQVAGRRADTQYF
many TRBJ2-5 . TRBV7-9 TGTGCCAGCAGCCGTCGCCAAGAGACCCAGTACTTC CASSRRQETQYF
many TRBJ1-1 . TRBV5-1 TGCGCCAGCAGTTTAATTGAGTTAGGGGTCACTGAAGCTTTCTTT CASSLIELGVTEAFF
. TRBJ2-2 . TRBV25-1 TGTGCCAGCAGTGAATATCAAGGGCCGAACACCGGGGAGCTGTTTTTT CASSEYQGPNTGELFF
many TRBJ2-7 . TRBV15 TGTGCCACCAGCAGACCCTCCGCCTACGAGCAGTACTTC CATSRPSAYEQYF
few TRBJ2-3 . TRBV23-1 TGCGCCAGCAGTCACGGGACCCACACAGATACGCAGTATTTT CASSHGTHTDTQYF